This T cell receptor (beta chain) was identified in a study of persistence of HIV-infected CD4 T cells. Study findings and constraints: TCRbeta richness was lower in CMV- and Gag-responding cells than in anti-CD3/anti-CD28-responding cells.

Details on this clone: The antigen is not known.

The CDR3 sequence is 14 residues long. The germline gives CDR1 SEHNR, CDR2 FQNEAQ (reference sequence). Trimming left V 3 bases short and J 0 bases short, with 8 bases between. The immunoSEQ assay was version 4, run in survey mode. Sequencing used immunoSEQ multiplex PCR; TCRdb keeps in-frame clones, though not all of them. The sample consists of more than 35,000 clones, approximately 89% of them appearing once. Anti-CD3/anti-CD28 beads served as a nonspecific positive control stimulus. Sorting of responding CD4+ T cells relied on upregulated CD40 ligand together with CD69. The sample consisted of CD4+ T cells sorted from PBMCs after 18-hour stimulation, taken from a patient who received antiretroviral therapy. V is TRBV7-9 and J is TRBJ2-5; D perhaps matches TRBD2 (5 bases). This clonotype was obtained from an adult man with HIV who was CMV-seropositive. The CDR3 nucleotides are TGTGCCAGCAGCTTGTTGGAGGACCAAGAGACCCAGTACTTC. Translating gives CASSLLEDQETQYF.